This record looks at one TCR beta chain sequence and its context. This table comes from immunoSEQ multiplex PCR, and its TCRdb copy is limited to in-frame clones, with some not included. In the table there are 70,000 or so clones, approximately 90% of which are singletons. The sample belongs to a study of blood T cell repertoires in COVID-19. Trimming at V came to 5 bases and at J to 7 bases, leaving 9 bases not matched to a gene. The CDR3 sequence is 16 residues long. Looked up from germline, CDR1 is MNHNY and CDR2 is SVGAGI (reference sequence). The sample was peripheral blood. The sequence was collected from a woman aged 18-30 years with acute or convalescent COVID-19. The chain employs TRBV6-6 and TRBJ1-4; the match to TRBD1 covers 11 bases. In nucleotides, the CDR3 is TGTGCCAGCAGTCAGGGACAGGGGGGTTTCGGTGAAAAACTGTTTTTT. The encoded protein is CASSQGQGGFGEKLFF.